This is a list of T cell receptor beta chains from one sample in a study of OX40 agonist ivuxolimab in advanced cancers. Sequencing used immunoSEQ multiplex PCR; TCRdb keeps in-frame clones, though not all of them. The data hold approximately 87,000 clones, with around 90% observed a single time. The material was CD4+ or CD8+ T cells sorted from blood, obtained in a trial of the OX40 agonist ivuxolimab. The receptors were sampled from an adult with an advanced solid tumor such as melanoma, head and neck, liver or kidney cancer. Each CDR3 is given with its conserved first and last residue. D genes are given only for firm matches. Size values are once, few and many counts, or a class for expanded clones, and some rows have none.

>.|TRBJ2-7|TRBV5-1|.
CASSLDAGTYEQYF
TGCGCCAGCAGCTTGGATGCCGGAACCTACGAGCAGTACTTC
>.|TRBJ2-1|TRBV25-1|TRBD2
CASSESAGGGYEQFF
TGTGCCAGCAGTGAATCAGCGGGAGGTGGCTATGAGCAGTTCTTC
>.|TRBJ2-7|TRBV6-5|TRBD1
CASSYFGTDYEQYF
TGTGCCAGCAGTTACTTTGGGACAGACTACGAGCAGTACTTC
>.|TRBJ1-6|TRBV19|.
CASSISTLPLHF
TGTGCCAGTAGTATATCGACTTTACCCCTCCACTTT
>.|TRBJ2-7|TRBV5-4|TRBD1
CASSLGGQAKREF
TGTGCCAGCAGCTTGGGGGGACAGGCTAAGAGGGAGTTC
>.|TRBJ1-1|TRBV9|.
CASSVGQGVDTEAFF
TGTGCCAGCAGCGTCGGGCAGGGAGTGGACACTGAAGCTTTCTTT
>.|TRBJ1-2|TRBV7-9|.
CASLGGSKVAAF
TGTGCCAGCTTAGGGGGGAGTAAGGTCGCAGCCTTC
>.|TRBJ2-7|TRBV2|.
CASSVADSYEQYF
TGTGCCAGCAGTGTAGCAGATAGTTACGAGCAGTACTTC
>.|TRBJ2-1|TRBV27|.
CASSRHTTGEYEQFF
TGTGCCAGCAGCCGGCACACAACGGGAGAATATGAGCAGTTCTTC
>.|TRBJ1-5|TRBV10-2|.
CASSEDSYQPQHF
TGCGCCAGCAGTGAGGACAGTTATCAGCCCCAGCATTTT
>.|TRBJ1-1|TRBV5-6|TRBD1
CASSSGQGTAEAFF
TGTGCCAGCAGCAGTGGACAGGGGACCGCTGAAGCTTTCTTT
>.|TRBJ2-1|TRBV4-1|.
CASSQDRGITNEQFF
TGCGCCAGCAGCCAAGATCGCGGGATCACCAATGAGCAGTTCTTC
>.|TRBJ1-2|TRBV21-1|.
CASSFWDRGGYTF
TGTGCCAGCAGCTTCTGGGACAGGGGGGGCTACACCTTC
>.|TRBJ2-5|TRBV9|.
CASSVGSGVGETQYF
TGTGCCAGCAGCGTAGGGTCGGGAGTTGGGGAGACCCAGTACTTC
>.|TRBJ2-3|TRBV2|.
CASSEAHRPSTDTQYF
TGTGCCAGCAGTGAAGCCCACAGGCCTAGCACAGATACGCAGTATTTT
>once|TRBJ2-1|TRBV4-1|.
CASSQDKVRATIEQFF
TGCGCCAGCAGCCAAGATAAAGTAAGGGCGACGATTGAGCAGTTCTTC
>.|TRBJ1-1|TRBV9|.
CASSVGGSGTEAFF
TGTGCCAGCAGCGTAGGAGGGAGCGGCACTGAAGCTTTCTTT
>.|TRBJ1-2|TRBV11-2|.
CASSLVPQGANYGYTF
TGTGCCAGCAGCTTAGTCCCACAGGGCGCTAACTATGGCTACACCTTC
>.|TRBJ2-5|TRBV7-6|TRBD2
CASSLQRGEETQYF
TGTGCCAGCAGCTTACAGCGGGGGGAAGAGACCCAGTACTTC
>.|TRBJ2-7|TRBV4-1|.
CASSQGKAYEQYF
TGCGCCAGCAGCCAGGGGAAGGCCTACGAGCAGTACTTC
>.|TRBJ2-1|TRBV5-1|.
CASSQDSEQFF
TGCGCCAGCAGCCAGGACTCTGAGCAGTTCTTC
>.|TRBJ1-3|TRBV19|.
CASSIWPGAESGNTIYF
TGTGCCAGTAGTATCTGGCCAGGAGCCGAATCTGGAAACACCATATATTTT